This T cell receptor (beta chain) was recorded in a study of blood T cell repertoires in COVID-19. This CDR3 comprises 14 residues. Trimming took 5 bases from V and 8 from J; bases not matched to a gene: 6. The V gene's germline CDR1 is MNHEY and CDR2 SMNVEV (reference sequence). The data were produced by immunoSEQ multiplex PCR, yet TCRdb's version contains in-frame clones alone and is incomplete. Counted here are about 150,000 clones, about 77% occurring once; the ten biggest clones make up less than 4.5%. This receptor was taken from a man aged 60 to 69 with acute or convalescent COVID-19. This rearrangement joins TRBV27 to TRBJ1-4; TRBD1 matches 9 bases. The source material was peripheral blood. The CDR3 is CASSPGQGAEKLFF. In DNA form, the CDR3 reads TGTGCCAGCAGTCCGGGACAGGGCGCCGAAAAACTGTTTTTT.